Below, 19 T cell receptor beta chains from the same sample are listed, as sequenced in a study of shared clonotypes between healthy human individuals (dated by TCRdb to the early 2020s). The library came from the immunoSEQ multiplex PCR assay. The immuneACCESS repertoire file appears here via TCRdb, limited to in-frame rearrangements. These files lack a portion of the clones; in checked studies, under half of the deficit traces to unresolved V genes, and the cause of the others is not known. The sample table shows around 1 million clones, and 70% to 85% are seen once. The top ten hold roughly 1.5% of the sample. The source material was memory CD4+ T cells sorted from blood. The cell subset or site label on this specimen signifies: CD45RA-negative fraction. The receptors were sampled from a man aged 18 to 30 in good health.

The chain is built from TRBV6-1 and TRBJ2-5, with D perhaps TRBD2 (6 bases). The CDR3 consists of 14 residues. Germline V CDR1 and CDR2: MNHNS, SASEGT. V was cut by 1 base and J by 4 bases, with 10 bases left in between. CDR3 region: CASSEVWGVETQYF. CDR3 in DNA: TGTGCCAGCAGTGAAGTGTGGGGGGTAGAGACCCAGTACTTC.

The V and J genes are TRBV29-1 and TRBJ2-7; 8 bases match TRBD1. Germline trimming cut 7 bases from V and 0 bases from J; bases unmatched to any gene: 5. The germline CDR1 and CDR2 sequences are SQVTM and ANQGSEA. This CDR3 has 13 residues. The CDR3 loop is CSGGQGDSYEQYF. CDR3 nucleotides: TGCAGCGGAGGACAGGGAGACTCCTACGAGCAGTACTTC.

V and J are TRBV5-6 and TRBJ2-3; TRBD2 aligns across 9 bases. Trimming at V came to 4 bases and at J to 2 bases, leaving 5 bases not matched to a gene. Germline CDR1 SGHDT, CDR2 YYEEEE. This CDR3 region has 15 residues. The CDR3 DNA follows: TGTGCCAGCAGCCTTACTAGCGGGCCCACAGATACGCAGTATTTT. Translation: CASSLTSGPTDTQYF.

The chain has TRBV4-3 and TRBJ1-4, with D perhaps matching TRBD1 (5 bases). CDR1 is LGHNA, CDR2 YSLEER, per germline. This CDR3 region has 16 residues. With 1 base removed from V and 7 bases from J, the gap between germline ends came to 16 bases. This CDR3 is CASSQGDPTGGEKLFF. The CDR3 DNA follows: TGCGCCAGCAGCCAAGGGGACCCCACAGGTGGTGAAAAACTGTTTTTT.

The chain employs TRBV9 and TRBJ2-7, with 12 bases fitting TRBD2. This CDR3 region has 21 residues. V gave up 1 base and J gave up 2 bases; unmatched junction bases: 19. Germline-derived CDR1 and CDR2 are SGDLS and YYNGEE. CDR3 coding DNA: TGTGCCAGCAGCGTATTCTACAGGACAGAGATGAGACTAGCGGGGGCCTACGAGCAGTACTTC. It yields the protein CASSVFYRTEMRLAGAYEQYF.

The rearrangement joins TRBV6-6 to TRBJ1-2, with D hard to call. CDR3 length equals 12 residues. Germline V gene data show CDR1 as MNHNY and CDR2 as SVGAGI (reference sequence). With 2 bases removed from V and 4 bases from J, the gap between germline ends came to 5 bases. The DNA for the CDR3 is TGTGCCAGCAGTTACGACCGCTATGGCTACACCTTC. Its protein product is CASSYDRYGYTF.

The chain links TRBV6-5 to TRBJ1-6; D is unresolved. The germline V gene encodes CDR1 MNHEY and CDR2 SVGAGI. Trimming took off 0 bases at V and 7 bases at J, with 7 bases between the two ends. This CDR3 has 14 residues. This chain's CDR3 is CASSYSTLNSPLHF. DNA for the CDR3: TGTGCCAGCAGTTACTCGACCTTAAATTCACCCCTCCACTTT.

This chain connects TRBV27 to TRBJ2-2, with TRBD1 matching 8 bases. The V gene's germline CDR1 is MNHEY and CDR2 SMNVEV (reference sequence). This CDR3 is built from 15 residues. V was clipped by 6 bases and J by 1 base; unmatched bases: 4. The CDR3 loop reads CASRRGQENTGELFF. The CDR3 DNA is TGTGCCAGCAGGAGGGGACAGGAGAACACCGGGGAGCTGTTTTTT.

V usage is TRBV11-2 and J usage is TRBJ2-3, with 11 bases that match TRBD2. CDR3 size: 16 residues. Unmatched junction bases numbered 6, after V lost 5 bases and J lost 2 bases. From germline, CDR1 is SGHAT and CDR2 FQNNGV. DNA for the CDR3: TGTGCCAGCAGCATTAGCGGGAGGGCCATCACAGATACGCAGTATTTT. As protein: CASSISGRAITDTQYF.

There are a few counts of this clone. The chain uses TRBV11-2 and TRBJ1-3; 9 bases line up with TRBD1. This CDR3 comprises 16 residues. Germline V gene data show CDR1 as SGHAT and CDR2 as FQNNGV. Unmatched junction bases numbered 8, after V lost 5 bases and J lost 3 bases. CDR3 coding DNA: TGTGCCAGCAGCCTCGACAGGGGGAAGTTTGGAAACACCATATATTTT. Amino acid sequence: CASSLDRGKFGNTIYF.

This clone was detected many times. This chain links TRBV19 with TRBJ2-3, with D uncertain. The CDR3 covers 16 residues. Germline loops: CDR1 LNHDA, CDR2 SQIVND (reference sequence). Trimming took 3 bases from V and 0 from J, leaving 13 bases between them. CDR3 sequence (DNA): TGTGCCAGTAGTATGGGTCGGACCTCTAGCACAGATACGCAGTATTTT. Translated: CASSMGRTSSTDTQYF. Drawing the rest from reference TRBV19 and TRBJ2-3, the complete variable domain is DGGITQSPKYLFRKEGQNVTLSCEQNLNHDAMYWYRQDPGQGLRLIYYSQIVNDFQKGDIAEGYSVSREKKESFPLTVTSAQKNPTAFYLCASSMGRTSSTDTQYFGPGTRLTVL.

The chain carries TRBV6-1 and TRBJ1-1, with 9 bases fitting TRBD1. Germline-derived CDR1 and CDR2 are MNHNS and SASEGT. The CDR3 consists of 15 residues. The V and J ends lost 5 bases and 5 bases, in that order; junction bases with no gene match: 9. The CDR3 is CASSTGGWGGTEAFF. CDR3 DNA: TGTGCCAGCAGTACAGGGGGCTGGGGTGGGACTGAAGCTTTCTTT.

The CDR3 DNA reads as TGTGCCAGCAGTGGTGGCCAGGGGAACGAGCAGTACTTC. It translates to CASSGGQGNEQYF. The chain links TRBV2 to TRBJ2-5; D is perhaps TRBD1 (6 bases). Near its end, the DNA agrees better with TRBJ2-7, so the J call may be wrong. Germline values: CDR1 SNHLY, CDR2 FYNNEI. This CDR3 is built from 13 residues.

This chain joins TRBV9 and TRBJ1-6; D is undetermined. The length of the CDR3 is 13 residues. V was pared by 4 bases and J by 10 bases, with 12 bases between. Germline V gives CDR1 SGDLS, CDR2 YYNGEE. The CDR3: CASSYQDRSPLHF. CDR3 nucleotides: TGTGCCAGCAGCTATCAGGATCGGTCACCCCTCCACTTT.

Only a few counts were recorded for this clone. The CDR3: CASSPPPGDNQPQHF. CDR3 nucleotides: TGTGCCAGCTCACCACCACCAGGGGACAATCAGCCCCAGCATTTT. The gene calls are TRBV18 and TRBJ1-5; a weak D match, TRBD1 (6 bases). V shed 0 bases and J shed 3 bases, with 9 bases lying between them. CDR1 is KGHSH and CDR2 is LQKENI in the germline V gene. There are 15 residues in the CDR3. Filled out from reference TRBV18 and TRBJ1-5, the complete variable domain reads NAGVMQNPRHLVRRRGQEARLRCSPMKGHSHVYWYRQLPEEGLKFMVYLQKENIIDESGMPKERFSAEFPKEGPSILRIQQVVRGDSAAYFCASSPPPGDNQPQHFGDGTRLSIL.

The V gene is TRBV5-4, the J gene TRBJ1-2; no clear D. V was clipped by 4 bases and J by 3 bases, with 10 bases between them. Germline V gives CDR1 SGHNT, CDR2 YYREEE (reference sequence). This CDR3 has 13 amino acids. CDR3 in amino acids: CASSQDGYYGYTF. The CDR3 DNA reads TGTGCCAGCAGCCAGGACGGCTACTATGGCTACACCTTC.

The CDR3 is CASSRRQDTEAFF. For the CDR3, the DNA is TGTGCCAGCAGCCGCCGGCAGGACACTGAAGCTTTCTTT. V and J are TRBV6-6 and TRBJ1-1; the D is unclear. V was trimmed by 6 bases and J by 3 bases, leaving 11 bases between them. CDR1 is MNHNY and CDR2 is SVGAGI in the germline V gene (reference sequence). The CDR3 is made up of 13 amino acids.

This clone was seen only a few times. The chain uses TRBV28 and TRBJ2-7, with D possibly called TRBD1 or TRBD2 (6 bases each). Germline V gene sequence: CDR1 MDHEN, CDR2 SYDVKM. The CDR3 contains 13 residues. With 7 bases removed from V and 3 bases from J, the gap between germline ends came to 13 bases. This chain's CDR3 is CASTRGQRYEQYF. As DNA, the CDR3 is TGTGCCAGCACACGGGGGCAACGCTACGAGCAGTACTTC.

The chain uses TRBV9 and TRBJ2-5; no reliable D call. V was shortened by 4 bases and J by 4 bases, with 14 bases between the two germline ends. Germline assignment: CDR1 SGDLS and CDR2 YYNGEE. CDR3 length: 14 residues. This chain's CDR3 is CASSSRRGLETQYF. CDR3 bases: TGTGCCAGCAGCTCGCGACGTGGGCTAGAGACCCAGTACTTC.